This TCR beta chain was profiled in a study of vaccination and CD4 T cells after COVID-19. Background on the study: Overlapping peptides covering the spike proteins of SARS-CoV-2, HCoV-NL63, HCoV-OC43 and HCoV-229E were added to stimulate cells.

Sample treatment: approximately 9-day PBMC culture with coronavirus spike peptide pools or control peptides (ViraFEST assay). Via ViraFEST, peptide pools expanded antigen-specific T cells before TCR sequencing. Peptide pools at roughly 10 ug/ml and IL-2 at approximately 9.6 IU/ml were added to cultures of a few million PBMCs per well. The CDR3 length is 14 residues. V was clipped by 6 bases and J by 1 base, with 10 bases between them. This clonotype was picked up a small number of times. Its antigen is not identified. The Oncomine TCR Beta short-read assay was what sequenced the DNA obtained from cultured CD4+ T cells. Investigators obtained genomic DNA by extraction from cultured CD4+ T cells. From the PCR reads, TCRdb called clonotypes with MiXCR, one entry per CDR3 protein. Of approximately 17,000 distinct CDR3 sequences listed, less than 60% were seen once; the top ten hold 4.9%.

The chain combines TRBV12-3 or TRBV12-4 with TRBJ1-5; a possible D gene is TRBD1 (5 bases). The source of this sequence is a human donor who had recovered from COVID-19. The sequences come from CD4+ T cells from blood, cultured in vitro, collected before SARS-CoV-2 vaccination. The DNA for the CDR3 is TGTGCCAGCAGCCCCTGGGACAGCAATCAGCCCCAGCATTTT. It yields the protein CASSPWDSNQPQHF.